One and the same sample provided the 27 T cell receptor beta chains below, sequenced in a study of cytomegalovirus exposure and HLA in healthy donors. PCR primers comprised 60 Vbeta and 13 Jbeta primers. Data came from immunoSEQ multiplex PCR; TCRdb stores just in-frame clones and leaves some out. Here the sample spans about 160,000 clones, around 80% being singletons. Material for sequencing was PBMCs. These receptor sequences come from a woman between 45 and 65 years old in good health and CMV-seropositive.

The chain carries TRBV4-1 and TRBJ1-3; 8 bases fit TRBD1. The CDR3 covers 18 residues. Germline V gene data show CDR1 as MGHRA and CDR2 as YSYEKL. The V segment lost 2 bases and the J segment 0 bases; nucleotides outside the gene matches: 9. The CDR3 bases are TGCGCCAGCAGCCAAAGTTTAATTGGGACAGGCTCTGGAAACACCATATATTTT. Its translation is CASSQSLIGTGSGNTIYF.

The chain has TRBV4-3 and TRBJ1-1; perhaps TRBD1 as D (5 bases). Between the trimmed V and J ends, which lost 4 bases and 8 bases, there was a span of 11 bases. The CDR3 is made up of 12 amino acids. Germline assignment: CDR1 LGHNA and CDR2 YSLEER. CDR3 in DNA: TGCGCCAGCAGCCGTACAGGATCCGAAGCTTTCTTT. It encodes CASSRTGSEAFF.

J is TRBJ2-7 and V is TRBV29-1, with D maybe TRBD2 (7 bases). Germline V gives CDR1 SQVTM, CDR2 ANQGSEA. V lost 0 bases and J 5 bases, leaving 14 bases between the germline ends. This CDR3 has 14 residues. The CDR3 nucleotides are TGCAGCGTTGAAGAAGGGGGGGCAGGGAACGAGCAGTACTTC. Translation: CSVEEGGAGNEQYF.

The CDR3: CASSGGSTYGYTF. The CDR3 nucleotides read TGTGCCAGCAGTGGGGGGTCGACCTATGGCTACACCTTC. This chain connects TRBV28 to TRBJ1-2; possibly TRBD1 for D (5 bases). Germline V gene sequence: CDR1 MDHEN, CDR2 SYDVKM. The CDR3 length is 13 residues. The V gene lost 5 bases and the J gene lost 4 bases, with 11 bases spanning the gap.

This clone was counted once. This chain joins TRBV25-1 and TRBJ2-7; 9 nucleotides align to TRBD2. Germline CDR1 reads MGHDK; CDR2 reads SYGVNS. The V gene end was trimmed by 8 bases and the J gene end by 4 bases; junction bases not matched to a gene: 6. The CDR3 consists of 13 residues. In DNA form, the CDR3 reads TGTGCCAGCGATCAAGCGGGAGGTTACGAGCAGTACTTC. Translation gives CASDQAGGYEQYF.

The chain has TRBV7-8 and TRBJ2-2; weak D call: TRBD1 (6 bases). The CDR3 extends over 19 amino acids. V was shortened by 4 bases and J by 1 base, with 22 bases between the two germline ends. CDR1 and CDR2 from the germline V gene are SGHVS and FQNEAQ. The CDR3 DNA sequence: TGTGCCAGCAGCTCCGCCCGGGGACAAGGAGGCGGGAACACCGGGGAGCTGTTTTTT. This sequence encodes CASSSARGQGGGNTGELFF.

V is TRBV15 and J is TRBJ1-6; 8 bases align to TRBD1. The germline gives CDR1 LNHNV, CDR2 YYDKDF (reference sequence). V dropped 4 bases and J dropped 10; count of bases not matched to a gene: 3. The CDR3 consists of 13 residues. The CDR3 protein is CATSTGGASPLHF. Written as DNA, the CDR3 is TGTGCCACCAGCACAGGGGGCGCCTCACCCCTCCACTTT. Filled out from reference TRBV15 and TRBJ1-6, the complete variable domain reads DAMVIQNPRYQVTQFGKPVTLSCSQTLNHNVMYWYQQKSSQAPKLLFHYYDKDFNNEADTPDNFQSRRPNTSFCFLDIRSPGLGDTAMYLCATSTGGASPLHFGNGTRLTVT.

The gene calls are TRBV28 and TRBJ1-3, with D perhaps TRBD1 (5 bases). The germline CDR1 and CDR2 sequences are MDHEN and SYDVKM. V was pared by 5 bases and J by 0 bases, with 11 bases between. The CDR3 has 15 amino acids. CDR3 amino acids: CASSLGGNSGNTIYF. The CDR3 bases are TGTGCCAGCAGTCTGGGGGGTAACTCTGGAAACACCATATATTTT.

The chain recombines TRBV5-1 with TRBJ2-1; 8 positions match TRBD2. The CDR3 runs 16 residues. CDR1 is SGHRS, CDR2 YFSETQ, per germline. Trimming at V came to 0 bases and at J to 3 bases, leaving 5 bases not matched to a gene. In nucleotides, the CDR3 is TGCGCCAGCAGCTTGGCACTAGCGGACTACTACAATGAGCAGTTCTTC. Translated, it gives CASSLALADYYNEQFF. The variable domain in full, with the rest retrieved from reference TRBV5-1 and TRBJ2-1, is KAGVTQTPRYLIKTRGQQVTLSCSPISGHRSVSWYQQTPGQGLQFLFEYFSETQRNKGNFPGRFSGRQFSNSRSEMNVSTLELGDSALYLCASSLALADYYNEQFFGPGTRLTVL.

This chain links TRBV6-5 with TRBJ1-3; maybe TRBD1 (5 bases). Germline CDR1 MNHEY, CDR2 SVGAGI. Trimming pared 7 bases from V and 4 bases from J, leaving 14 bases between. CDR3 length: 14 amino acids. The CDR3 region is CASMSLGVGNTIYF. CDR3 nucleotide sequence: TGTGCCAGCATGAGCTTAGGGGTAGGAAACACCATATATTTT.

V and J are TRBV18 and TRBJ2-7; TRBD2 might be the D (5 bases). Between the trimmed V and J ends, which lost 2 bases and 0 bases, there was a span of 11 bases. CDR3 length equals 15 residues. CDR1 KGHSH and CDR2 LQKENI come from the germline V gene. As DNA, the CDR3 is TGTGCCAGCTCACCAATCACTAGTGGCTCCTACGAGCAGTACTTC. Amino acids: CASSPITSGSYEQYF. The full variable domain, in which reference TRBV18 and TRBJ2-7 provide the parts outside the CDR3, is NAGVMQNPRHLVRRRGQEARLRCSPMKGHSHVYWYRQLPEEGLKFMVYLQKENIIDESGMPKERFSAEFPKEGPSILRIQQVVRGDSAAYFCASSPITSGSYEQYFGPGTRLTVT.

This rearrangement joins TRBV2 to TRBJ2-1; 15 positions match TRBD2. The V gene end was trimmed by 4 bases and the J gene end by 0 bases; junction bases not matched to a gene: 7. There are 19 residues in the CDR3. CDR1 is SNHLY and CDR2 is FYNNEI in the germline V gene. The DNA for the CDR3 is TGTGCCAGCAGTGCGTTGGGACTAGCGGGGGGAAGCTCCTACAATGAGCAGTTCTTC. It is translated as CASSALGLAGGSSYNEQFF.

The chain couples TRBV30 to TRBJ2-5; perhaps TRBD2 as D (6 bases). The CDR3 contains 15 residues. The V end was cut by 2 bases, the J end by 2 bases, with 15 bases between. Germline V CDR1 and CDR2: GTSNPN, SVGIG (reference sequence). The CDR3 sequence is CAWSFGGSGQETQYF. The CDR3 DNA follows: TGTGCCTGGAGTTTCGGGGGATCGGGGCAAGAGACCCAGTACTTC.

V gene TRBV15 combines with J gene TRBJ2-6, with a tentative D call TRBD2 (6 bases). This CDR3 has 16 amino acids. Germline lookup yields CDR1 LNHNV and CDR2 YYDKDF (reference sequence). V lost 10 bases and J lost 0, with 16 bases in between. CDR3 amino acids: CAIRRDGSSGANVLTF. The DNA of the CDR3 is TGTGCCATCCGGAGGGACGGCTCCTCTGGGGCCAACGTCCTGACTTTC. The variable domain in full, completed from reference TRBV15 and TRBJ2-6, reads DAMVIQNPRYQVTQFGKPVTLSCSQTLNHNVMYWYQQKSSQAPKLLFHYYDKDFNNEADTPDNFQSRRPNTSFCFLDIRSPGLGDTAMYLCAIRRDGSSGANVLTFGAGSRLTVL.

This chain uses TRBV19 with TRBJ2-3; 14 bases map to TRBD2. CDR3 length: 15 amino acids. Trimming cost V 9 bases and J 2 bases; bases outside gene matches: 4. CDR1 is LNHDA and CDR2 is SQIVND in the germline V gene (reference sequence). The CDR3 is CASRTSGGHTDTQYF. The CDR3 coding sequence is TGTGCCAGCCGGACTAGCGGGGGGCACACAGATACGCAGTATTTT.

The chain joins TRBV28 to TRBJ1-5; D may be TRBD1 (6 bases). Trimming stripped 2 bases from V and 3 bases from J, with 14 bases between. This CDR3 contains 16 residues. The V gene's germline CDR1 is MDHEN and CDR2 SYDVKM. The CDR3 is CASSLRKTGPNQPQHF. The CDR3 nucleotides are TGTGCCAGCAGTTTACGAAAGACAGGACCCAATCAGCCCCAGCATTTT.

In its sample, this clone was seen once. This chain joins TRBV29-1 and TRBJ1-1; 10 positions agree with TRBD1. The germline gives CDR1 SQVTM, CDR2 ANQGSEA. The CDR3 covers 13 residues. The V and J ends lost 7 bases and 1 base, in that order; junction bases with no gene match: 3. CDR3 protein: CSAGDRGNTEAFF. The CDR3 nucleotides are TGCAGCGCGGGGGACAGGGGGAACACTGAAGCTTTCTTT.

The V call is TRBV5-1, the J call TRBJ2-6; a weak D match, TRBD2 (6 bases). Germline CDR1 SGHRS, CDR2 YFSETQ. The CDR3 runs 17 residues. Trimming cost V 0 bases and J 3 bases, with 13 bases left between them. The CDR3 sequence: CASSLDRGNLGANVLTF. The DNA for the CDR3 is TGCGCCAGCAGCTTGGATCGCGGGAACCTTGGGGCCAACGTCCTGACTTTC.

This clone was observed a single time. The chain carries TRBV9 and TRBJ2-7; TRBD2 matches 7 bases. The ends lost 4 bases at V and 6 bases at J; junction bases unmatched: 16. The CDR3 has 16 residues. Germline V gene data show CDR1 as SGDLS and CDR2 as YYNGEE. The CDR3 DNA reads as TGTGCCAGCAGCCCATGGGAGGGAGTAAGTTTGGGCGAGCAGTACTTC. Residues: CASSPWEGVSLGEQYF.

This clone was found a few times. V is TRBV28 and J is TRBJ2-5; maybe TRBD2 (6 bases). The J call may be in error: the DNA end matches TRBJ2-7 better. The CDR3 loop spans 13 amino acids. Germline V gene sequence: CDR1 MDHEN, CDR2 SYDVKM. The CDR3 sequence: CASGPGVPYEQYF. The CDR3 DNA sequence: TGTGCCAGCGGGCCGGGAGTACCCTACGAGCAGTACTTC.

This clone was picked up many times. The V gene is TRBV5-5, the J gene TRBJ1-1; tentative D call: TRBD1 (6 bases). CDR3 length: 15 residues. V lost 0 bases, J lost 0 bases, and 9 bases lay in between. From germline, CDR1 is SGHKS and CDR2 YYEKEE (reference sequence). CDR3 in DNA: TGTGCCAGCAGCTTGGAAGGGGGAATGAACACTGAAGCTTTCTTT. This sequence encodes CASSLEGGMNTEAFF.

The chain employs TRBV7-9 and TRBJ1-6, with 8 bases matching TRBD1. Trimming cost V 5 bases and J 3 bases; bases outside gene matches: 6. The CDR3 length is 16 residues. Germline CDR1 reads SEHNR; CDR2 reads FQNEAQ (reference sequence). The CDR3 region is CASSAGGQGYNSPLHF. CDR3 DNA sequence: TGTGCCAGCAGCGCAGGCGGACAGGGCTATAATTCACCCCTCCACTTT.

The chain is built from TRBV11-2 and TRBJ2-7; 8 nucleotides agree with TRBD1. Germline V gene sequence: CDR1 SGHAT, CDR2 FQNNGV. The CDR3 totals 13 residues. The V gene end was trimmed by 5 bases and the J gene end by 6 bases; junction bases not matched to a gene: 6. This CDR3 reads CASSPGQASEQYF. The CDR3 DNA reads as TGTGCCAGCAGCCCGGGACAGGCCTCCGAGCAGTACTTC.

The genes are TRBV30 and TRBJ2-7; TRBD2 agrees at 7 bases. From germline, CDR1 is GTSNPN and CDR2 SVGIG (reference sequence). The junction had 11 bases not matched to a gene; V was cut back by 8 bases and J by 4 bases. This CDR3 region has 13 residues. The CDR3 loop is CASAAGAFYEQYF. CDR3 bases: TGTGCCAGTGCGGCGGGAGCTTTTTACGAGCAGTACTTC. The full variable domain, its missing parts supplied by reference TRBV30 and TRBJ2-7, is SQTIHQWPATLVQPVGSPLSLECTVEGTSNPNLYWYRQAAGRGLQLLFYSVGIGQISSEVPQNLSASRPQDRQFILSSKKLLLSDSGFYLCASAAGAFYEQYFGPGTRLTVT.

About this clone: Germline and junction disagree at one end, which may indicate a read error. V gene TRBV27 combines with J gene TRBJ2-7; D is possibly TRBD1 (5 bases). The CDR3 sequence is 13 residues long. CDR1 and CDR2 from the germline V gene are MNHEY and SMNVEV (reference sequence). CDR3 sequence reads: CAGSFSRAREQYF. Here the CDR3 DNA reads TGTGCCGGCAGTTTCTCCAGGGCCCGCGAGCAGTACTTC.

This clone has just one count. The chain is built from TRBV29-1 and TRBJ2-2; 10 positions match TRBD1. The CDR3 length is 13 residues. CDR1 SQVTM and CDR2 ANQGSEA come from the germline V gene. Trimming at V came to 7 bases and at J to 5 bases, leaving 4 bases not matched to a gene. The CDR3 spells CSAWTGGTGELFF. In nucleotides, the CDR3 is TGCAGCGCCTGGACAGGGGGGACCGGGGAGCTGTTTTTT.

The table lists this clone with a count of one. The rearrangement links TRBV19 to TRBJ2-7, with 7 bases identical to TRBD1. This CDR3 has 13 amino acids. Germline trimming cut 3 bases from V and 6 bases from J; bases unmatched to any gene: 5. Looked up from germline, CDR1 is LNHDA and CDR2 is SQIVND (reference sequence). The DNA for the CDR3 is TGTGCCAGTAGTATGAGGGACAGAGGCGAGCAGTACTTC. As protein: CASSMRDRGEQYF.